This T cell receptor (beta chain) was identified during a study of breast tumors, draining lymph nodes, adjacent tissues. Trimming cost V 8 bases and J 0 bases, with 13 bases left between them. Germline V gene data show CDR1 as MNHNS and CDR2 as SASEGT. The CDR3 covers 14 residues. A single record per CDR3 protein comes from TCRdb applying MiXCR to the multiplex PCR reads. This table has about 35,000 distinct CDR3 sequences, around 35% appearing once. The sample holds many counts of this clonotype. Sequencing was done on a sample of breast tumor tissue. This clonotype was sampled from a female donor with breast cancer. Some clones in this sample may be carry-over from other donors' samples. The chain carries TRBV6-1 and TRBJ2-5, with D perhaps matching TRBD2 (6 bases). The CDR3 loop is CASCRWGDQETQYF. DNA for the CDR3: TGTGCCAGCTGCCGGTGGGGGGACCAAGAGACCCAGTACTTC.